The subject of this entry is one T cell receptor (beta chain). Its antigen remains unknown. The CDR3 contains 12 residues. V lost 3 bases and J lost 11, with 11 bases in between. Germline CDR1 is GTSNPN and CDR2 is SVGIG (reference sequence). This entry belongs to a study of beta chain features in type 1 diabetes. Study-wide points: Moderate yet significant TCRB CDR3 shortening was seen in Type 1 diabetes patients in all four CD4+ subsets. Insertion counts at VDJ junctions were lower in type 1 diabetes patients, who also showed more deletions there.

Reverse transcribing all isolated RNA meant expressed TCRB transcripts were sequenced. TCRdb's copy holds only in-frame clones and misses some; the assay was immunoSEQ multiplex PCR. The sample consists of about 620,000 clones, roughly 16% of them appearing once. This sequence was found in a man aged 18-30 years in good health. The rearrangement links TRBV30 to TRBJ1-6; D is possibly TRBD1 (5 bases). Source material: naive CD4+ T cells from blood. The CDR3 DNA sequence: TGTGCCTGGAGGGCCCCGGGGGCACCCCTCCACTTT. Translated, it gives CAWRAPGAPLHF.